This T cell receptor beta chain was obtained from a study of T-cell reconstitution after alpha-beta-depleted transplantation in children. This clonotype has more than one count but fewer than ten. Unique molecular identifiers featured in how the TCRbeta library was prepared. TCRdb reprocessed the PCR reads with MiXCR, giving one entry per CDR3 protein. This table has a few hundred thousand distinct CDR3 sequences, more than 10% appearing once. The J segment lost 5 bases and the V segment lost 5 bases, leaving 19 bases of the junction unmatched. Germline CDR1 reads SGHAT; CDR2 reads FQNNGV. The CDR3 runs 19 residues.

This chain connects TRBV11-2 to TRBJ2-1; 9 bases agree with TRBD2. The sequence came from a human donor who donated a stem cell graft to a child with Fanconi anemia. The sequences come from PBMCs, collected from the stem cell graft. CDR3 DNA sequence: TGTGCCAGCAGCCCCACGAGGTTGCTGGTGCGGGGGGGCGACAATGAGCAGTTCTTC. It translates to CASSPTRLLVRGGDNEQFF.